These 9 T cell receptor beta chains were sequenced from one sample in a study of T cell responses to AZD1222 COVID-19 vaccine. TCRdb keeps only in-frame clones here, not all; method: immunoSEQ multiplex PCR. Of 120,000 or so clones detected, around 89% appear once; the ten largest clones hold approximately 12%. Here the sequenced sample was peripheral blood, taken on day 0 of MenACWY control vaccination. All receptors derive from an adult in good health.

The chain carries TRBV2 and TRBJ2-5, with D unresolved. Trimming took 1 base from V and 9 from J, leaving 15 bases between them. CDR1 is SNHLY and CDR2 is FYNNEI in the germline V gene. The CDR3 sequence is 14 residues long. CDR3 sequence (DNA): TGTGCCAGCAGTGAAGTTCCGTCCCGCGTGGCCCAGTACTTC. It encodes CASSEVPSRVAQYF. The whole variable domain, remainder taken from reference TRBV2 and TRBJ2-5, is EPEVTQTPSHQVTQMGQEVILRCVPISNHLYFYWYRQILGQKVEFLVSFYNNEISEKSEIFDDQFSVERPDGSNFTLKIRSTKLEDSAMYFCASSEVPSRVAQYFGPGTRLLVL.

A single count supports this clone. J is TRBJ1-1 and V is TRBV6-5, with 8 bases identical to TRBD1. This CDR3 comprises 15 residues. With V trimmed by 6 bases and J by 4 bases, 10 bases remained unmatched. Germline CDR1 is MNHEY and CDR2 is SVGAGI. For the CDR3, the DNA is TGTGCCAGCAGACCAGGGACAGGCGCCGTCACTGAAGCTTTCTTT. Protein: CASRPGTGAVTEAFF.

CDR3 residues: CASSLLGYTGELFF. The CDR3, as DNA: TGTGCCAGCAGCTTATTGGGTTACACCGGGGAGCTGTTTTTT. The rearrangement joins TRBV7-2 to TRBJ2-2, with no clear D. Germline CDR1 reads SGHTA; CDR2 reads FQGNSA. The CDR3 loop spans 14 amino acids. V lost 2 bases and J 3 bases, leaving 7 bases between the germline ends.

The chain combines TRBV7-6 with TRBJ1-1, with TRBD1 identical over 8 bases. The CDR3 loop spans 15 amino acids. Germline CDR1 SGHVS, CDR2 FNYEAQ. V lost 0 bases and J lost 5; bases outside the gene matches: 5. This CDR3 is CASSLARTGLTEAFF. CDR3 sequence (DNA): TGTGCCAGCAGCTTAGCGCGGACAGGGCTAACTGAAGCTTTCTTT.

The chain is built from TRBV21-1 and TRBJ2-2; TRBD2, the table's D call, lacks a check against the DNA. TRBV21-1 has pseudogene status. The CDR3 is 18 residues long. For the CDR3, the DNA is TGTGCCAGCAGCAAACCGGGACTAGCGGGATCGAACACCGGGGAGCTGTTTTTT. This encodes CASSKPGLAGSNTGELFF.

The chain combines TRBV10-3 with TRBJ1-1, with 9 nucleotides matching TRBD1. With 3 bases clipped from V and 11 bases from J, the junction kept 13 bases outside the gene matches. This CDR3 comprises 15 residues. Germline CDR1 ENHRY, CDR2 SYGVKD. The CDR3: CAISEGGAGTGRAFF. The CDR3 DNA is TGTGCCATCAGTGAAGGGGGAGCCGGGACAGGGAGGGCTTTCTTT.

The chain has TRBV2 and TRBJ1-5; D is perhaps TRBD1 (6 bases). CDR3 length: 17 residues. Germline lookup yields CDR1 SNHLY and CDR2 FYNNEI. Trimming took 4 bases from V and 0 from J, leaving 16 bases between them. The CDR3: CASSGGRADYSNQPQHF. CDR3 bases: TGTGCCAGCAGTGGGGGGCGGGCAGACTATAGCAATCAGCCCCAGCATTTT.

This rearrangement joins TRBV20-1 to TRBJ2-5; D is perhaps TRBD1 or TRBD2 (6 bases each). This CDR3 is 13 amino acids long. V was pared by 3 bases and J by 5 bases, with 13 bases between. Germline lookup yields CDR1 DFQATT and CDR2 SNEGSKA (reference sequence). Here the CDR3 reads CSASPGGGETQYF. CDR3 bases: TGCAGTGCTAGTCCCGGGGGCGGGGAGACCCAGTACTTC.

This clone has just one count. This chain connects TRBV7-3 to TRBJ2-1; D may match TRBD1 or TRBD2 (5 bases each). Trimming took 1 base from V and 0 from J, leaving 13 bases between them. This CDR3 has 17 residues. Germline CDR1 SGHTA, CDR2 FQGTGA. The DNA for the CDR3 is TGTGCCAGCAGCTTAAACCCGGGGACGAGCTCCTACAATGAGCAGTTCTTC. Translating gives CASSLNPGTSSYNEQFF.